This TCR beta chain was identified in a study of early T cells in non-severe SARS-CoV-2 infection. The library protocol tagged individual cDNA molecules with unique molecular identifiers. TCRdb reprocessed the 5' RACE reads via MiXCR and lists one record per CDR3 protein. The sample includes approximately 58,000 distinct CDR3 sequences, 10% to 15% of them seen just once. This clonotype was seen only a few times. This CDR3 has 14 residues. Germline assignment: CDR1 MNHEY and CDR2 SVGAGI. V shed 6 bases and J 9 bases; nucleotides not matched to a gene: 12. The chain is built from TRBV6-5 and TRBJ2-7; 9 nucleotides line up with TRBD2. Sequenced here: whole blood, sampled at baseline. This receptor was obtained from an adult who was a healthcare worker with PCR-confirmed SARS-CoV-2 infection or an uninfected control (not recorded which). This CDR3 is CASSYGRERGVQYF. Here the CDR3 DNA reads TGTGCCAGCAGCTACGGGCGGGAGCGGGGGGTGCAGTACTTC.